This T cell receptor (beta chain) was profiled in a study of T-cell reconstitution after alpha-beta-depleted transplantation in children. About this clonotype itself: The junction shows a germline mismatch at one end, possibly a read error.

This CDR3 has 15 residues. Germline V gene lookup returns CDR1 KGHDR and CDR2 SFDVKD. Preparation of the TCRbeta library was carried out with unique molecular identifiers. TCRdb ran MiXCR on the PCR reads and lists one entry per CDR3 protein. The data show some 550,000 distinct CDR3 sequences, 15% to 20% seen once. This sequence joins TRBV24-1 and TRBJ2-1; 7 positions agree with TRBD2. The receptor's source is a human donor who donated a stem cell graft to a child with acute lymphoblastic leukemia. Sequenced material: PBMCs from the stem cell graft donor, taken from the stem cell graft. In nucleotides, the CDR3 is TGTGCCACCGGGAGACTAGGCGGGAGTTACAATGCGCAGTTCTTC. It translates to CATGRLGGSYNAQFF.